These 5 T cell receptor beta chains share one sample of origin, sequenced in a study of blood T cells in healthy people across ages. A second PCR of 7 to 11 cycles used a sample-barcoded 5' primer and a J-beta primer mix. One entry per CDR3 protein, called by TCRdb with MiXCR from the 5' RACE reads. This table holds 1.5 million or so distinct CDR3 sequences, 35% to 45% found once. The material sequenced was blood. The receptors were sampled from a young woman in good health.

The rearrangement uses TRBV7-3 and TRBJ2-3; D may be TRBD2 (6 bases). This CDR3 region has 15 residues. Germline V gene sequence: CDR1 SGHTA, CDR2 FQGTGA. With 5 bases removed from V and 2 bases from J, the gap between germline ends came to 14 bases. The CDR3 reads CASSERTTLTDTQYF. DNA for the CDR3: TGTGCCAGCAGCGAAAGGACTACTCTCACAGATACGCAGTATTTT.

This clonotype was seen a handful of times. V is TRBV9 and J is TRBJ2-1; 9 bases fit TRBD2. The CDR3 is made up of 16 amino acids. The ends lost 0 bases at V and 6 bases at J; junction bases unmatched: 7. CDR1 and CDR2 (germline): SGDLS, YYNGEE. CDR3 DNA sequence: TGTGCCAGCAGCGTAGACTGGCGGGAGGGCCCCAATGAGCAGTTCTTC. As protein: CASSVDWREGPNEQFF.

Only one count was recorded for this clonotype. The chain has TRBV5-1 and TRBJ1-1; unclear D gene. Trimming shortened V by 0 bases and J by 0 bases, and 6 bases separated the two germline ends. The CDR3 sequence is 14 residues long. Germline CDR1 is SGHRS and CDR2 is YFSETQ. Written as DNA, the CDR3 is TGCGCCAGCAGCTTGGAGAACGTGAACACTGAAGCTTTCTTT. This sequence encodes CASSLENVNTEAFF.

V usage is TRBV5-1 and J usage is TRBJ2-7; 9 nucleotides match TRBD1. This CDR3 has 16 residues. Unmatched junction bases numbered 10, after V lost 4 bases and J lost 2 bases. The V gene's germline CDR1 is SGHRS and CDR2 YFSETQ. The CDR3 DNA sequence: TGCGCCAGCAGCCCTCTAGTGGGACAGGGCACCTACGAGCAGTACTTC. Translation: CASSPLVGQGTYEQYF.

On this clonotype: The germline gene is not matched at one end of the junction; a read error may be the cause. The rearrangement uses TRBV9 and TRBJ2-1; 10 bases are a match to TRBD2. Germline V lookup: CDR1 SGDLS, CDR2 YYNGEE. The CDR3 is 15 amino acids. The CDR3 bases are TGTGTCAGCAGCGTAGTAGCGGGGGGCCCCAATGAGCAGTTCTTC. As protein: CVSSVVAGGPNEQFF.